This TCR beta chain came from a study of CD8+ T cells in alopecia areata. Looking at the study overall: The authors scored treated patients' severity by affected scalp percentage. Study findings and constraints: Higher clonality was seen in lesional scalp than in normal scalp, especially in alopecia totalis/universalis. Amid tofacitinib therapy, many expanded lesional clones stayed present in scalp and blood.

The germline V gene encodes CDR1 SGDLS and CDR2 YYNGEE. Trimming cost V 0 bases and J 0 bases; bases outside gene matches: 5. CDR3 length equals 16 residues. After isolation, RNA underwent reverse transcription to generate cDNA as the sequencing template. Data came from immunoSEQ multiplex PCR; TCRdb stores just in-frame clones and leaves some out. The sample has some 150,000 clones, about 85% seen once; the top ten hold roughly 13%. Treatment defined: oral pan-JAK inhibitor, 5-10 mg twice daily. Peripheral blood and lesional scalp punch biopsies were taken from alopecia areata patients. Concerning this clone: What it binds is not known.

This chain connects TRBV9 to TRBJ2-7; 8 positions agree with TRBD2. The source was CD8+ T cells sorted from blood, collected at week 4, from a patient treated with tofacitinib. This TCR was sampled from a human donor with alopecia areata. The CDR3 spells CASSVGVGTSSYEQYF. CDR3 in DNA: TGTGCCAGCAGCGTAGGGGTGGGGACTAGCTCCTACGAGCAGTACTTC.